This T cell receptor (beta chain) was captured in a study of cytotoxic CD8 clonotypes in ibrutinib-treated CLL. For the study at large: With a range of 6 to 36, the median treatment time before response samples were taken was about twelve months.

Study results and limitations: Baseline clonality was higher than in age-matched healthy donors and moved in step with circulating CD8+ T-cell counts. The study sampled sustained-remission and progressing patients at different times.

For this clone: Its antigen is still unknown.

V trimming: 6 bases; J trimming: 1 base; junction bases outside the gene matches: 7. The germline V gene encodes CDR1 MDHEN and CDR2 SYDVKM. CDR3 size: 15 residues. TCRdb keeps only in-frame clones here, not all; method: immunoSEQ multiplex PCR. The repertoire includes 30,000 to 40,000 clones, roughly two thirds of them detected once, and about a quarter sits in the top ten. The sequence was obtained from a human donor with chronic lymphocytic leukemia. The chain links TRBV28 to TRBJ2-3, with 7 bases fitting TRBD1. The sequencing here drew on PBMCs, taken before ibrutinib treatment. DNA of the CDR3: TGTGCCAGCAGGTCCGAGGGGGCTGGCACAGATACGCAGTATTTT. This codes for CASRSEGAGTDTQYF.